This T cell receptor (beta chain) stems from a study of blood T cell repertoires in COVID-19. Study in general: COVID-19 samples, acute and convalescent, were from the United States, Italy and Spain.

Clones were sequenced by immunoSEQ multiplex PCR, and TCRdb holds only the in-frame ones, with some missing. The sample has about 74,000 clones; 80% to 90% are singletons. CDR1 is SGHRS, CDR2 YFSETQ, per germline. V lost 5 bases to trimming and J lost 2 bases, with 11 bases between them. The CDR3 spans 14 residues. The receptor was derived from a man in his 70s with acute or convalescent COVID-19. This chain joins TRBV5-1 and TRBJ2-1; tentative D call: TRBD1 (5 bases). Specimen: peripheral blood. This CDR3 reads CASREQGTYNEQFF. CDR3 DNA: TGCGCCAGCAGGGAGCAGGGAACCTACAATGAGCAGTTCTTC.